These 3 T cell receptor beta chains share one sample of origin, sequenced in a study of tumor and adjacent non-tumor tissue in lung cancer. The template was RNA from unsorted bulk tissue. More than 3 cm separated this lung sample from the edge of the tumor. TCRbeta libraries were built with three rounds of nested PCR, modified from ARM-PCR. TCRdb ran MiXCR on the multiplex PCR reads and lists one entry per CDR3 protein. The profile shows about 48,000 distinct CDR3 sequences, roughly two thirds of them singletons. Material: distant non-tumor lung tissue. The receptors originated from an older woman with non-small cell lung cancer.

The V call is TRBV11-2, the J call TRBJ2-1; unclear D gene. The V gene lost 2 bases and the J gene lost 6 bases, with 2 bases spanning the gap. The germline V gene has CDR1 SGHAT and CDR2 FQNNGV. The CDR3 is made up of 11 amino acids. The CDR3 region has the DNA TGTGCCAGCAGCTTACCCAATGAGCAGTTCTTC. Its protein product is CASSLPNEQFF.

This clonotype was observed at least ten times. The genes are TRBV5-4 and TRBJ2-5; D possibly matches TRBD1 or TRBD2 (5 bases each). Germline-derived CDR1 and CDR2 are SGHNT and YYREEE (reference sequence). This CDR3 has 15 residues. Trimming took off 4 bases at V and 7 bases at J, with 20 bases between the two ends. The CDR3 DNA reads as TGTGCCAGCAGCCAACCACTAGGAGATGGGGGGACCCAGTACTTC. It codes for CASSQPLGDGGTQYF. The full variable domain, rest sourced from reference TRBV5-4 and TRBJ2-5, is ETGVTQSPTHLIKTRGQQVTLRCSSQSGHNTVSWYQQALGQGPQFIFQYYREEENGRGNFPPRFSGLQFPNYSSELNVNALELDDSALYLCASSQPLGDGGTQYFGPGTRLLVL.

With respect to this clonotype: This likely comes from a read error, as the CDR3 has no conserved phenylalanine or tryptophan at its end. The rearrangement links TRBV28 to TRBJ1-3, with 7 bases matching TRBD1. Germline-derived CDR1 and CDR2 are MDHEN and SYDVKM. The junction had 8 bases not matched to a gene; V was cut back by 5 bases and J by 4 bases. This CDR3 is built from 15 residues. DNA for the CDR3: TGTGCCAGCAGTGAATGGAGGACAGGAGGAAACACCATATATTAT. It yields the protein CASSEWRTGGNTIYY.